Listed here are 20 T cell receptor beta chains from one sample, sequenced in a study of cytomegalovirus exposure and HLA in healthy donors. A multiplex PCR was run with 60 Vbeta primers and 13 Jbeta primers. Only in-frame clones appear in the TCRdb table, and some are missing; sequencing was by immunoSEQ multiplex PCR. The sample lists about 140,000 clones, 80% occurring once. Sequences were obtained from PBMCs. All receptors derive from a man aged 35-49 years in good health and CMV-seronegative.

This clone was detected a few times. The chain carries TRBV5-5 and TRBJ1-1, with D maybe TRBD1 (6 bases). The CDR3 has 17 amino acids. CDR1 and CDR2 from the germline V gene are SGHKS and YYEKEE (reference sequence). Trimming took 4 bases from V and 2 from J, leaving 21 bases between them. CDR3 nucleotides: TGTGCCAGCAGCCCCACCCCACTGGACAGCCGAAACACTGAAGCTTTCTTT. It translates to CASSPTPLDSRNTEAFF.

This chain links TRBV10-1 with TRBJ2-5; 12 bases map to TRBD2. The assigned J gene may be wrong: the sequence end matches TRBJ2-7 better. This CDR3 is built from 16 residues. Germline-derived CDR1 and CDR2 are WNHNN and SYGVQD (reference sequence). The CDR3 DNA follows: TGCGCCAGCAGTGAACCCACTAGCGGGGGGCCCTACGAGCAGTACTTC. It yields the protein CASSEPTSGGPYEQYF.

This clone turned up a few times. The chain has TRBV4-3 and TRBJ2-2; TRBD1 is a possible D gene (6 bases). Between the trimmed V and J ends, which lost 1 base and 1 base, there was a span of 19 bases. The CDR3 totals 19 residues. Germline V gene lookup returns CDR1 LGHNA and CDR2 YSLEER. Written as DNA, the CDR3 is TGCGCCAGCAGCCAAGTACCCAGGGGAGTCGCCTGGAACACCGGGGAGCTGTTTTTT. Amino acid sequence: CASSQVPRGVAWNTGELFF.

This clone was counted many times. The V gene is TRBV5-4, the J gene TRBJ2-7; 11 bases align to TRBD2. Trimming removed 3 bases from V and 3 bases from J; junction bases left unmatched: 2. This CDR3 contains 14 residues. Germline CDR1 SGHNT, CDR2 YYREEE (reference sequence). CDR3 nucleotide sequence: TGTGCCAGCAGCTCTACTAGCGGGGGCTACGAGCAGTACTTC. Translated: CASSSTSGGYEQYF.

This clone was found a few times. The chain uses TRBV25-1 and TRBJ1-6; weak D call: TRBD1 (5 bases). The CDR3 has 14 amino acids. Trimming stripped 2 bases from V and 4 bases from J, with 6 bases between. CDR1 and CDR2 (germline): MGHDK, SYGVNS. The CDR3 region is CASSEAGYNSPLHF. CDR3 nucleotide sequence: TGTGCCAGCAGTGAAGCAGGGTATAATTCACCCCTCCACTTT. The full variable domain, in which reference TRBV25-1 and TRBJ1-6 provide the parts outside the CDR3, is EADIYQTPRYLVIGTGKKITLECSQTMGHDKMYWYQQDPGMELHLIHYSYGVNSTEKGDLSSESTVSRIRTEHFPLTLESARPSHTSQYLCASSEAGYNSPLHFGNGTRLTVT.

J is TRBJ2-1 and V is TRBV7-2; TRBD1 agrees at 10 bases. CDR1 is SGHTA, CDR2 FQGNSA, per germline. CDR3 length equals 13 residues. With V trimmed by 5 bases and J by 8 bases, 3 bases remained unmatched. This CDR3 is CASSDRGRHEQFF. CDR3 nucleotide sequence: TGTGCCAGCAGCGACAGGGGGCGACATGAGCAGTTCTTC.

This chain links TRBV19 with TRBJ1-3, with D possibly matching TRBD1 (6 bases). CDR3 length: 15 amino acids. Germline lookup yields CDR1 LNHDA and CDR2 SQIVND (reference sequence). V shed 5 bases and J shed 0 bases, with 11 bases lying between them. CDR3 region: CASSPTGLSGNTIYF. The CDR3 DNA sequence: TGTGCCAGTAGTCCCACAGGGCTCTCTGGAAACACCATATATTTT. Full variable domain (missing parts from reference TRBV19 and TRBJ1-3): DGGITQSPKYLFRKEGQNVTLSCEQNLNHDAMYWYRQDPGQGLRLIYYSQIVNDFQKGDIAEGYSVSREKKESFPLTVTSAQKNPTAFYLCASSPTGLSGNTIYFGEGSWLTVV.

The chain is built from TRBV12-5 and TRBJ2-1; D call uncertain. V was clipped by 5 bases and J by 4 bases, with 3 bases between them. This CDR3 is built from 11 residues. CDR1 and CDR2 from the germline V gene are LGHNT and FRNRAP. CDR3 protein: CASGLYNEQFF. CDR3 coding DNA: TGTGCTAGTGGTCTTTACAATGAGCAGTTCTTC.

This chain links TRBV27 with TRBJ1-6; D not certain. The CDR3 extends over 15 amino acids. CDR1 is MNHEY and CDR2 is SMNVEV in the germline V gene (reference sequence). V was trimmed by 6 bases and J by 0 bases, leaving 9 bases between them. CDR3 bases: TGTGCCAGCAGAACTCCAAGCTCCTATAATTCACCCCTCCACTTT. Residues: CASRTPSSYNSPLHF.

CDR3: CSVEELIGRSGYTF. As DNA, the CDR3 is TGCAGCGTTGAAGAGTTGATAGGAAGGAGTGGCTACACCTTC. V and J are TRBV29-1 and TRBJ1-2; no clear D. The V gene lost 0 bases and the J gene lost 7 bases, with 15 bases spanning the gap. Germline-derived CDR1 and CDR2 are SQVTM and ANQGSEA. CDR3 size: 14 residues.

This chain uses TRBV10-3 with TRBJ2-1; 11 nucleotides agree with TRBD2. This CDR3 has 15 amino acids. CDR1 is ENHRY and CDR2 is SYGVKD in the germline V gene. J gave up 2 bases and V 6 bases, and 3 bases lay outside the gene matches. This CDR3 is CAIRDSGGAYNEQFF. DNA for the CDR3: TGTGCCATCAGAGATAGCGGGGGGGCCTACAATGAGCAGTTCTTC.

This chain links TRBV9 with TRBJ2-5; 9 bases fit TRBD1. The CDR3 contains 14 residues. With 4 bases clipped from V and 5 bases from J, the junction kept 6 bases outside the gene matches. CDR1 and CDR2 (germline): SGDLS, YYNGEE. The CDR3 spells CASSPTGGVETQYF. The CDR3 DNA reads TGTGCCAGCAGCCCTACAGGGGGCGTCGAGACCCAGTACTTC.

J is TRBJ1-3 and V is TRBV5-6; D not resolved. Trimming stripped 0 bases from V and 4 bases from J, with 11 bases between. The CDR3 has 15 residues. Germline V lookup: CDR1 SGHDT, CDR2 YYEEEE. The CDR3 region is CASSLGRVSGNTIYF. The CDR3 DNA reads TGTGCCAGCAGCTTGGGGAGGGTTTCGGGAAACACCATATATTTT.

This chain joins TRBV9 and TRBJ2-7, with 7 bases aligning to TRBD1. The CDR3 has 14 residues. Germline trimming cut 4 bases from V and 3 bases from J; bases unmatched to any gene: 7. CDR1 SGDLS and CDR2 YYNGEE come from the germline V gene. CDR3 in DNA: TGTGCCAGCAGCCTAAGGACAGGCGTCTACGAGCAGTACTTC. Encoded protein: CASSLRTGVYEQYF.

Only one count was recorded for this clone. J is TRBJ2-1 and V is TRBV7-9; D is possibly TRBD2 (6 bases). Germline loops: CDR1 SEHNR, CDR2 FQNEAQ (reference sequence). V was trimmed by 5 bases and J by 7 bases, leaving 15 bases between them. The CDR3 spans 14 residues. The CDR3, as DNA: TGTGCCAGCAGCGAAATCTCGACTAGGAATGAGCAGTTCTTC. It codes for CASSEISTRNEQFF.

The chain has TRBV14 and TRBJ2-3; 9 bases fit TRBD2. V lost 1 base to trimming and J lost 5 bases; unmatched junction nucleotides: 4. This CDR3 is built from 15 residues. Per germline, CDR1 SGHDN and CDR2 FVKESK. CDR3 loop: CASSQGSGGLDTQYF. Here the CDR3 DNA reads TGTGCCAGCAGCCAAGGTAGCGGGGGTCTAGATACGCAGTATTTT.

CDR3: CASSRTGTETQYF. The CDR3 DNA reads TGTGCCAGCTCACGTACAGGGACGGAGACCCAGTACTTC. The gene calls are TRBV18 and TRBJ2-5; possibly TRBD1 for D (6 bases). Germline CDR1 reads KGHSH; CDR2 reads LQKENI. Trimming left V 4 bases short and J 5 bases short, with 11 bases between. The length of the CDR3 is 13 residues.

V gene TRBV28 combines with J gene TRBJ2-7; TRBD1 matches 8 bases. Germline V gene lookup returns CDR1 MDHEN and CDR2 SYDVKM. The CDR3 has 12 residues. J lost 4 bases, V lost 10 bases, and 6 bases had no gene match. CDR3 sequence reads: CAIGQGEYEQYF. In DNA, the CDR3 is TGTGCCATTGGACAGGGAGAATACGAGCAGTACTTC.

This clone showed up just a few times. V gene TRBV5-4 combines with J gene TRBJ2-3, with D possibly being TRBD2 (5 bases). Trimming pared 0 bases from V and 3 bases from J, leaving 8 bases between. Germline assignment: CDR1 SGHNT and CDR2 YYREEE (reference sequence). CDR3 length: 14 amino acids. The DNA of the CDR3 is TGTGCCAGCAGCTTGGTGGGAGCGACAGATACGCAGTATTTT. This gives the protein CASSLVGATDTQYF.

The chain links TRBV4-1 to TRBJ2-1; D is uncertain. Germline CDR1 and CDR2: MGHRA and YSYEKL. Trimming pared 5 bases from V and 4 bases from J, leaving 12 bases between. There are 14 residues in the CDR3. The chain's CDR3 is CASSFWARYNEQFF. Here the CDR3 DNA reads TGCGCCAGCAGCTTCTGGGCCCGATACAATGAGCAGTTCTTC.